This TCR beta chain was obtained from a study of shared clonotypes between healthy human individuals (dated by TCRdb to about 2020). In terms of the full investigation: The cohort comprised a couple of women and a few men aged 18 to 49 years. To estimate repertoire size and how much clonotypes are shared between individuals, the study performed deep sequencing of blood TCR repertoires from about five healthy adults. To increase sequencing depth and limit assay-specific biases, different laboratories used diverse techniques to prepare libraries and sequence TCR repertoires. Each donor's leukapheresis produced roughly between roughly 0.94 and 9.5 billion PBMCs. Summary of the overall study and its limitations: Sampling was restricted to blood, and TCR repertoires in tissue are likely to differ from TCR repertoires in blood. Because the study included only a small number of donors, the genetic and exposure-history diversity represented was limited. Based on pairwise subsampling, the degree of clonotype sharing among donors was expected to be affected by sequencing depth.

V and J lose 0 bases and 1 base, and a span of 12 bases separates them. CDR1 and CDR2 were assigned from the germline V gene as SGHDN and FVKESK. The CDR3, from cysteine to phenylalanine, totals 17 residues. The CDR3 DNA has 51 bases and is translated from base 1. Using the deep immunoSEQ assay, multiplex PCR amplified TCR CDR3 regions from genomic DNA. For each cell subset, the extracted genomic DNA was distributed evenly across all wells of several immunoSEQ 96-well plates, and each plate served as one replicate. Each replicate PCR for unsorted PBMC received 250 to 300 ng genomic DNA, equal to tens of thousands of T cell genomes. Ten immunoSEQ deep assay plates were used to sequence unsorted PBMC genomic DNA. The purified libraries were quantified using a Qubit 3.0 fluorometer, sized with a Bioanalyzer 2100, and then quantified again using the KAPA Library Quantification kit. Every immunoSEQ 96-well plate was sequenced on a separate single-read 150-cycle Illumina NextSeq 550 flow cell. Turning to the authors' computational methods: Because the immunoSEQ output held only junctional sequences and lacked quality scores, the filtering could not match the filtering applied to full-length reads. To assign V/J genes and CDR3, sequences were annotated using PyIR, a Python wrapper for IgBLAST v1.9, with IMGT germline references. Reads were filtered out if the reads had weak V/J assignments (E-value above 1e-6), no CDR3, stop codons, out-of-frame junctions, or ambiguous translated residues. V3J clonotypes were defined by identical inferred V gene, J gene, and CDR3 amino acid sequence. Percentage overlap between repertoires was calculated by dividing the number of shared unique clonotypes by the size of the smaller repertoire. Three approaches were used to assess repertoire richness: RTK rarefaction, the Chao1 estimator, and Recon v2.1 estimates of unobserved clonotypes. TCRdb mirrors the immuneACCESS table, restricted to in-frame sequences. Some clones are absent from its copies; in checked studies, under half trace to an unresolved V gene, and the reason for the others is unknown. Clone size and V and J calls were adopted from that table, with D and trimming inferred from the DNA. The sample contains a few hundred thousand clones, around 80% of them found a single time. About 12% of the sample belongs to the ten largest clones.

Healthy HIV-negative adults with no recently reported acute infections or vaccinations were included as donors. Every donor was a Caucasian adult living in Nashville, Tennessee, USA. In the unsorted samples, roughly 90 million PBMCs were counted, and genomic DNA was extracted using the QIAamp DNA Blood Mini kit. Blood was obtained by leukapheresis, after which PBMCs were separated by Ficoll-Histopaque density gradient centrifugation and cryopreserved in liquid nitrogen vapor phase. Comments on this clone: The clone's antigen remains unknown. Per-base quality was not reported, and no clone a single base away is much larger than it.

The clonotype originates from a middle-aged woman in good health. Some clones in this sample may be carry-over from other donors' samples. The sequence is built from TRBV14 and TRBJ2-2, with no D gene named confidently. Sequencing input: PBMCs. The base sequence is TGTGCCAGCAGCCAAGAGGGCAGCGCCTTGAACACCGGGGAGCTGTTTTTT. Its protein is CASSQEGSALNTGELFF.